This TCR beta chain derives from a study of shared clonotypes between healthy human individuals. This CDR3 comprises 14 residues. The germline V gene encodes CDR1 SGHNT and CDR2 YYREEE (reference sequence). The ends lost 4 bases at V and 4 bases at J; junction bases unmatched: 6. Splitting of each subset's genomic DNA was done evenly across several immunoSEQ plates. Each replicate PCR on the sorted subsets used around 200 ng DNA (around 30,000 T cell genomes). Method: immunoSEQ multiplex PCR; TCRdb's copy keeps in-frame clones and lacks some. The sample consists of 2,500,000 or so clones, roughly 93% of them appearing once.

The sequence derives from a man younger than 35 in good health. Some clones in this sample may be carry-over from other donors' samples. V and J are TRBV5-4 and TRBJ1-1; 8 bases line up with TRBD1. The sample comprised naive CD4+ T cells from PBMCs. Subset: CD45RA+ positively selected. The CDR3 DNA reads as TGTGCCAGCAGCACGAGACAGGGGTCCACTGAAGCTTTCTTT. Translation gives CASSTRQGSTEAFF.